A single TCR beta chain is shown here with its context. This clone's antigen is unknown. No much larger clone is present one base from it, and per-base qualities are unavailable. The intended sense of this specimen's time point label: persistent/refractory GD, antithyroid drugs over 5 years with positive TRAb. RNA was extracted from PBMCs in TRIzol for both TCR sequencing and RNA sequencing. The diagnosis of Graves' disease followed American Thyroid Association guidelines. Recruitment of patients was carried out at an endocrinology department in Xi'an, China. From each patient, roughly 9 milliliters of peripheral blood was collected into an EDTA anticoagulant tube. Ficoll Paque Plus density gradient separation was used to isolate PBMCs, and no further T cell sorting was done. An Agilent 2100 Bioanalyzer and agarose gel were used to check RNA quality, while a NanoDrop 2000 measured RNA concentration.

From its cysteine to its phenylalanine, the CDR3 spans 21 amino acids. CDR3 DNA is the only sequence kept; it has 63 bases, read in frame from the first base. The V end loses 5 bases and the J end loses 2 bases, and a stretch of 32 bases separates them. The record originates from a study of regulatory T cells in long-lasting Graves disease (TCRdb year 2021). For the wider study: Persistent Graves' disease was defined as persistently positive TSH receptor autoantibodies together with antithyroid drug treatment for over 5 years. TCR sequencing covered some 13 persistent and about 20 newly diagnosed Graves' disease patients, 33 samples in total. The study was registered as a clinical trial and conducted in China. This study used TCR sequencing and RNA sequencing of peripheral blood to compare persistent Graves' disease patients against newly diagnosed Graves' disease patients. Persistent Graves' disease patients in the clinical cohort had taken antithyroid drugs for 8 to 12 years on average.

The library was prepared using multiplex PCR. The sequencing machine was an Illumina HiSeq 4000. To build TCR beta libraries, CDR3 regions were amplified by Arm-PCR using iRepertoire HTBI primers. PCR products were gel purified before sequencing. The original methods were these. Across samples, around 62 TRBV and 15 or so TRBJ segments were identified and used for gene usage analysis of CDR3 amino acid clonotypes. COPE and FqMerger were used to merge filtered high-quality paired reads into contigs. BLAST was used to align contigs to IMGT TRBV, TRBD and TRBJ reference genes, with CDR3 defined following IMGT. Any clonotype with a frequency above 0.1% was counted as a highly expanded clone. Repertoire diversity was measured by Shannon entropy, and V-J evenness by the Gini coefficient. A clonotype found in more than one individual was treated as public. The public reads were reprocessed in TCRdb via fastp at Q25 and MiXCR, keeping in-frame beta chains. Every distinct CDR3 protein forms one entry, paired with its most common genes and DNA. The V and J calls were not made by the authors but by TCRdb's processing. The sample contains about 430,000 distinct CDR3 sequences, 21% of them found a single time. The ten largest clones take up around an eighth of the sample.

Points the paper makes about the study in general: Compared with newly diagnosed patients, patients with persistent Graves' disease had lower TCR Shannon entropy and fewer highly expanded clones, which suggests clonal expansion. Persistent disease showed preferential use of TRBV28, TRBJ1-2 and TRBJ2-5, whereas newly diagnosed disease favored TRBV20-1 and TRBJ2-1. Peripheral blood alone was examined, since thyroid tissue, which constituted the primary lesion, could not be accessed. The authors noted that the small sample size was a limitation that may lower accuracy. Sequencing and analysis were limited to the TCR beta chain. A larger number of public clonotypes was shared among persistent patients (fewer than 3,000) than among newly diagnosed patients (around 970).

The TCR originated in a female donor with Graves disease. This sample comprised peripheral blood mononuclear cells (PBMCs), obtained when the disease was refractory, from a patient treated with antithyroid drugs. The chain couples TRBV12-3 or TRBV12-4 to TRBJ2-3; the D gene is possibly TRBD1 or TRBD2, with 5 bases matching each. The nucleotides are TGTGCCAGCAGTCTCCGGGACCTAAGAATACGAGACTTAATGGCCACAGATACGCAGTATTTT. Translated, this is CASSLRDLRIRDLMATDTQYF.